One and the same sample provided the 20 T cell receptor beta chains below, sequenced in a study of OX40 agonist ivuxolimab in advanced cancers. Assay: immunoSEQ multiplex PCR; the TCRdb copy retains only in-frame clones and omits some. The profile covers around 11,000 clones, with over 70% appearing a single time and about 15% taken by the ten largest. Sequencing used CD4+ or CD8+ T cells sorted from blood, obtained in a trial of the OX40 agonist ivuxolimab. The source of these receptors is an adult with an advanced solid tumor such as melanoma, head and neck, liver or kidney cancer.

The chain recombines TRBV27 with TRBJ2-3; 11 bases map to TRBD2. V lost 5 bases to trimming and J lost 4 bases; unmatched junction nucleotides: 5. Germline assignment: CDR1 MNHEY and CDR2 SMNVEV (reference sequence). This CDR3 spans 15 amino acids. CDR3 DNA: TGTGCCAGCAGTCCGGGGACTAGCGGTTCAGATACGCAGTATTTT. The encoded protein is CASSPGTSGSDTQYF.

This clone was seen only a few times. J is TRBJ2-7 and V is TRBV5-8; 7 bases are a match to TRBD2. CDR1 SGHTS and CDR2 YDEGEE come from the germline V gene. V shed 4 bases and J 5 bases; nucleotides not matched to a gene: 15. The CDR3 has 16 residues. The CDR3 coding sequence is TGTGCCAGCAGCCCGGGGCCGGGGGAGGGCGTGAACGAGCAGTACTTC. Protein sequence: CASSPGPGEGVNEQYF. Combining the CDR3 with reference TRBV5-8 and TRBJ2-7 gives the whole variable domain EAGVTQSPTHLIKTRGQQATLRCSPISGHTSVYWYQQALGLGLQFLLWYDEGEERNRGNFPPRFSGRQFPNYSSELNVNALELEDSALYLCASSPGPGEGVNEQYFGPGTRLTVT.

V usage is TRBV6-1 and J usage is TRBJ2-5; tentatively, D is TRBD1 (6 bases). This CDR3 is built from 15 residues. Germline CDR1 reads MNHNS; CDR2 reads SASEGT. V was pared by 3 bases and J by 3 bases, with 14 bases between. The CDR3, as DNA: TGTGCCAGCAGTGAGTTGTTAGGGGGAGAAGAGACCCAGTACTTC. Its translation is CASSELLGGEETQYF.

The V gene is TRBV5-5, the J gene TRBJ1-5; D is perhaps TRBD1 (5 bases). Germline V gene sequence: CDR1 SGHKS, CDR2 YYEKEE (reference sequence). V gave up 4 bases and J gave up 5 bases, with 16 bases separating them. The CDR3 sequence is 15 residues long. The CDR3 region has the DNA TGTGCCAGCAGCCTCCGCGGGACTCTACATCAGCCCCAGCATTTT. Its translation is CASSLRGTLHQPQHF.

V is TRBV20-1 and J is TRBJ1-1; 7 nucleotides line up with TRBD1. The CDR3 consists of 11 residues. V dropped 3 bases and J dropped 6; count of bases not matched to a gene: 1. The V gene's germline CDR1 is DFQATT and CDR2 SNEGSKA (reference sequence). CDR3 nucleotide sequence: TGCAGTGCTAGGACAGGGTCTGAAGCTTTCTTT. Translation gives CSARTGSEAFF.

The chain carries TRBV11-1 and TRBJ2-1, with D perhaps assigned TRBD1 or TRBD2 (5 bases each). The V and J ends lost 1 base and 4 bases respectively, with 14 bases between them. CDR1 is SGHAT, CDR2 FQDESV, per germline (reference sequence). The CDR3 loop spans 16 amino acids. CDR3 DNA sequence: TGTGCCAGCAGCTTAGGCCAGGGACCCTATTACAATGAGCAGTTCTTC. Its protein product is CASSLGQGPYYNEQFF.

The sample holds one count of this clone. The V gene is TRBV29-1, the J gene TRBJ2-2; D not certain. The CDR3 spans 15 residues. The germline gives CDR1 SQVTM, CDR2 ANQGSEA. The V and J ends lost 2 bases and 4 bases respectively, with 14 bases between them. The CDR3 here is CSVERSDAVTGELFF. CDR3 DNA: TGCAGCGTTGAACGGAGCGATGCTGTCACCGGGGAGCTGTTTTTT.

CDR3: CASSVGGEGTEAFF. In DNA form, the CDR3 reads TGTGCCAGCAGCGTCGGGGGGGAGGGCACTGAAGCTTTCTTT. The chain couples TRBV9 to TRBJ1-1; D is possibly TRBD1 (5 bases). The CDR3 has 14 amino acids. Germline loops: CDR1 SGDLS, CDR2 YYNGEE. V lost 2 bases to trimming and J lost 4 bases, with 12 bases between them.

In its sample, this clone is large. V and J are TRBV27 and TRBJ1-2; D gene unclear. The CDR3 extends over 14 amino acids. Germline-derived CDR1 and CDR2 are MNHEY and SMNVEV (reference sequence). V lost 0 bases and J 8 bases, leaving 13 bases between the germline ends. As DNA, the CDR3 is TGTGCCAGCAGTTTATCTGCCGCCGAAGGGGGCTACACCTTC. Residues: CASSLSAAEGGYTF.

The table lists this clone with a few counts. The chain combines TRBV7-9 with TRBJ2-7; D is possibly TRBD1 (5 bases). Trimming removed 0 bases at V and 4 bases at J, with 7 bases between. The length of the CDR3 is 13 residues. Germline V gives CDR1 SEHNR, CDR2 FQNEAQ (reference sequence). CDR3 bases: TGTGCCAGCAGCTTAGCGCCAGGGTACGAGCAGTACTTC. Protein sequence: CASSLAPGYEQYF.

In its sample, this clone was seen once. The chain recombines TRBV11-3 with TRBJ2-3; 12 bases agree with TRBD2. From germline, CDR1 is SGHNT and CDR2 YENEEA. The CDR3 runs 16 residues. Germline trimming cut 3 bases from V and 5 bases from J; bases unmatched to any gene: 6. The CDR3 loop is CASSFLTSGSGDTQYF. The CDR3 DNA follows: TGTGCCAGCAGCTTCTTGACTAGCGGGAGCGGAGATACGCAGTATTTT.

The J gene is TRBJ1-6, the V gene TRBV14; D remains ambiguous. CDR3 length: 15 residues. Deletions cut 0 bases from V and 7 bases from J, with 10 bases between. CDR1 is SGHDN and CDR2 is FVKESK in the germline V gene. The CDR3 sequence: CASSQDTSLNSPLHF. The CDR3 DNA sequence: TGTGCCAGCAGCCAAGATACAAGCCTCAATTCACCCCTCCACTTT. Complete variable domain (other parts from reference TRBV14 and TRBJ1-6): EAGVTQFPSHSVIEKGQTVTLRCDPISGHDNLYWYRRVMGKEIKFLLHFVKESKQDESGMPNNRFLAERTGGTYSTLKVQPAELEDSGVYFCASSQDTSLNSPLHFGNGTRLTVT.

The chain carries TRBV7-9 and TRBJ2-1; the D call may be TRBD1 or TRBD2 (6 bases each). Germline assignment: CDR1 SEHNR and CDR2 FQNEAQ (reference sequence). V dropped 4 bases and J dropped 7 bases, with 23 bases sitting between them. The CDR3 spans 17 residues. The CDR3 loop reads CASSSGWGAKGMNEQFF. The CDR3 DNA is TGTGCCAGCAGCTCCGGATGGGGGGCCAAGGGGATGAATGAGCAGTTCTTC.

The chain has TRBV6-5 and TRBJ2-3; D is perhaps TRBD2 (6 bases). V shed 10 bases and J shed 1 base, with 12 bases lying between them. The CDR3 consists of 13 residues. Germline V gene data show CDR1 as MNHEY and CDR2 as SVGAGI. This chain's CDR3 is CATRGGGTDTQYF. In DNA, the CDR3 is TGTGCCACCCGGGGAGGCGGCACAGATACGCAGTATTTT.

This clone was picked up a small number of times. The CDR3 nucleotides are TGTGCCAGCCAAGGGACCAACACCGGGGAGCTGTTTTTT. It is translated as CASQGTNTGELFF. The rearrangement links TRBV2 to TRBJ2-2; D may be TRBD1 or TRBD2 (5 bases each). The CDR3 is 13 residues long. Trimming cost V 8 bases and J 2 bases, with 9 bases left between them. Germline V lookup: CDR1 SNHLY, CDR2 FYNNEI.

The rearrangement joins TRBV6-6 to TRBJ2-5; D is uncertain. The DNA end lines up better with TRBJ2-7; the J call may be wrong. This CDR3 contains 11 residues. Germline-derived CDR1 and CDR2 are MNHNY and SVGAGI (reference sequence). The chain's CDR3 is CASSQSYEQYF. In nucleotides, the CDR3 is TGTGCCAGCAGTCAATCGTACGAGCAGTACTTC.

This clone turned up a few times. The CDR3 DNA reads as TGTGCCAGCAGCTACGGATCCTCCTACGAGCAGTACTTC. It yields the protein CASSYGSSYEQYF. The V and J genes are TRBV5-5 and TRBJ2-7; no definite D call. This CDR3 spans 13 amino acids. Germline V lookup: CDR1 SGHKS, CDR2 YYEKEE (reference sequence). V was trimmed by 3 bases and J by 0 bases, leaving 7 bases between them.

This clone was seen only once. The chain joins TRBV13 to TRBJ2-7, with 10 bases lining up with TRBD1. V lost 0 bases, J lost 0 bases, and 5 bases stayed unmatched. The germline gives CDR1 PRHDT, CDR2 FYEKMQ (reference sequence). This CDR3 region has 17 residues. The CDR3 DNA reads as TGTGCCAGCAGCTTAGGTCCCCGGACAGGGGGCTCCTACGAGCAGTACTTC. Protein sequence: CASSLGPRTGGSYEQYF.

V usage is TRBV10-2 and J usage is TRBJ2-7; no firm D call. The V end was cut by 3 bases, the J end by 5 bases, with 8 bases between. The germline V gene has CDR1 WSHSY and CDR2 SAAADI. This CDR3 contains 12 residues. This chain's CDR3 is CASSEDPHEQYF. The CDR3 region has the DNA TGCGCCAGCAGTGAAGATCCCCACGAGCAGTACTTC.

This chain links TRBV9 with TRBJ2-3, with D unresolved. Germline CDR1 reads SGDLS; CDR2 reads YYNGEE. This CDR3 is 15 amino acids long. Trimming removed 0 bases from V and 2 bases from J, with 10 bases in between. CDR3 bases: TGTGCCAGCAGCGTAGGGATAATTCACACAGATACGCAGTATTTT. The encoded protein is CASSVGIIHTDTQYF.